This is a list of T cell receptor beta chains from one sample in a study of cytomegalovirus exposure and HLA in healthy donors. TCRdb's table, derived via immunoSEQ multiplex PCR, lists solely in-frame clones and lacks some. The table records roughly 68,000 clones, 50% to 80% of them present only once. The sample taken for sequencing was PBMCs. These receptors were collected from a man aged 35 to 55 in good health and CMV-seropositive. Both conserved end residues are part of each CDR3. The D gene is left open where the match is weak. Part of the rows lack a size; the others show once, few, many or a class for expanded clones.

d_call j_call clone_size v_call cdr3_nt cdr3_aa
NA TRBJ1-5 NA TRBV9 TGTGCCAGCAGCGCGGGGGGGGGCCGCTCGCCCCAGCATTTT CASSAGGGRSPQHF
NA TRBJ2-5 few TRBV4-2 TGTGCCAGCAGCCAAGACCCCGGGCAGGGAAGGATAGAGACCCAGTACTTC CASSQDPGQGRIETQYF
TRBD1 TRBJ2-3 few TRBV6-1 TGTGCCAGCAGTGAAGCGGCAGGGGGCCCAGATACGCAGTATTTT CASSEAAGGPDTQYF
TRBD2 TRBJ2-7 NA TRBV9 TGTGCCAGCAGCGTAGCTCCCCGCGGGGGGGCGTTGTACGAGCAGTACTTC CASSVAPRGGALYEQYF
NA TRBJ1-1 NA TRBV7-9 TGTGCCAGCAGCCCCATGAACACTGAAGCTTTCTTT CASSPMNTEAFF
NA TRBJ1-2 NA TRBV29-1 TGCAGCGTCCAGGGAGGATGGGGCTACACCTTC CSVQGGWGYTF
TRBD1 TRBJ1-1 NA TRBV2 TGTGCCAGCTCCCGGACAGGGGGCATCGGGAACACTGAAGCTTTCTTT CASSRTGGIGNTEAFF
TRBD1 TRBJ2-5 NA TRBV30 TGTGCCTGGAGTGGGACAGGAGCACAAGAGACCCAGTACTTC CAWSGTGAQETQYF
TRBD2 TRBJ2-7 NA TRBV5-4 TGTGCCAGCAGCCTCTCGATCAGGACTAGCGGGAGGTACGAGCAGTACTTC CASSLSIRTSGRYEQYF
NA TRBJ2-1 NA TRBV28 TGTGCCAGCAGTTTTCGGGGTGAGCAGTTCTTC CASSFRGEQFF
NA TRBJ1-4 NA TRBV28 TGTGCCAGCAGGGAAGGAGGGATTAATGAAAAACTGTTTTTT CASREGGINEKLFF
TRBD1 TRBJ1-6 few TRBV7-8 TGTGCCAGCAGCGACAGGGTCCGTGCGAATTCACCCCTCCACTTT CASSDRVRANSPLHF
NA TRBJ1-5 NA TRBV6-1 TGTGCCAGCAGTGACGTTAGCAATCAGCCCCAGCATTTT CASSDVSNQPQHF
TRBD1 TRBJ2-7 NA TRBV4-1 TGCGCCAGCAGCCAAGATGAGGGGACAGGGAGTCACGAGCAGTACTTC CASSQDEGTGSHEQYF
TRBD1 TRBJ2-3 few TRBV19 TGTGCCAGTAGTACCACAGGGGGCACAGATACGCAGTATTTT CASSTTGGTDTQYF
NA TRBJ1-6 NA TRBV21-1 TGTGCCAGCAGCAGGGCAGCTCTTCGGTCACCCCTCCACTTT CASSRAALRSPLHF
TRBD2 TRBJ2-3 NA TRBV28 TGTGCCAGTGCGGGCGGGGGAGCCAACACAGATACGCAGTATTTT CASAGGGANTDTQYF
NA TRBJ1-5 once TRBV15 TGTGCCACCAGCAGAGGACAATGGGGCCGCGGCAATCAGCCCCAGCATTTT CATSRGQWGRGNQPQHF
TRBD2 TRBJ2-3 NA TRBV30 TGTGCCTGTATTGTAGCGGGGGAGGGGATTCCTACAACCTATACGCAGTATTTT CACIVAGEGIPTTYTQYF
TRBD1 TRBJ1-1 NA TRBV6-5 TGTGCCAGCGGGACAGGGAACACTGAAGCTTTCTTT CASGTGNTEAFF
NA TRBJ2-1 NA TRBV7-9 NA CASSYFGGGAGLIF
NA TRBJ1-4 NA TRBV6-5 TGTGCCAGCAGAACGGCTGGTAGGGGTGGAAAACTGTTTTTT CASRTAGRGGKLFF
TRBD2 TRBJ2-7 NA TRBV5-4 TGTGCCAGCAGACTTGGAGTAGCGGGGAACGACGAGCAGTACTTC CASRLGVAGNDEQYF
NA TRBJ1-2 NA TRBV10-1 TGCGCCAGCAGTGAGTCGTTGGGGGGGGCAGACGGCTACACCTTC CASSESLGGADGYTF
TRBD2 TRBJ2-2 NA TRBV11-3 TGTGCCAGCAGCACTCCTAGCGGGGGGTACACCGGGGAGCTGTTTTTT CASSTPSGGYTGELFF
TRBD2 TRBJ2-1 once TRBV5-1 TGCGCCAGCAAACCGACTAGCGGGCCCTCAGAGGAGCAGTTCTTC CASKPTSGPSEEQFF
NA TRBJ2-7 NA TRBV27 TGTGCCAGCAGTTTAACGGCGGGGCCCTCCTACGAGCAGTACTTC CASSLTAGPSYEQYF
NA TRBJ2-1 once TRBV29-1 TGCAGCGTTATTCCGGGACATAACAATGAGCAGTTCTTC CSVIPGHNNEQFF
NA TRBJ2-7 few TRBV11-3 TGTGCCAGCAGCCAGAAGGACAAGGCGGCATACGAGCAGTACTTC CASSQKDKAAYEQYF